This TCR beta chain emerged from a study of CD8+CD57+ T cells in acquired aplastic anemia (dated by TCRdb to 2016 to 2019). In terms of the full investigation: On average, sorted CD4+ and CD8+ cells yielded around 3.5 ug of extracted DNA, with a range of about 0.19 to 30 ug. A CD8+CD57+ expansion meant a frequency higher than the mean frequency seen in healthy subjects. Broad study findings and their caveats: Around 30 CD8+ CDR3 sequences were found in both patients and controls but appeared to be highly expressed in patients and within the immunodominant clones of the patients. CD8+ Simpson's diversity did not differ significantly between patients and healthy controls (P=0.060).

Ends trimmed: V by 6 bases, J by 0 bases; bases unmatched to a gene: 4. Reading the germline V gene gives CDR1 SNHLY and CDR2 FYNNEI. The CDR3 measures 14 amino acids from cysteine to phenylalanine. The retained sequence is limited to the CDR3, 42 bases, with the frame set at the first base. Expansion of CD8+CD57+ cells had been shown by flow cytometry in the patients chosen for sequencing. All patients had severe acquired aplastic anemia diagnosed by International Study of Aplastic Anemia and Agranulocytosis and Camitta criteria. At the time blood was sampled, none of the patients had received any therapy. TCR repertoires of sorted CD4+ and CD8+ blood T cells from severe aplastic anemia patients and healthy subjects were deep-sequenced in the study. Patients were enrolled in the USA under clinicaltrials.gov protocols 00001620, 01623167, 00001397, 00071045, 00081523 and 00961064. Ficoll-Paque density gradient centrifugation was used to isolate peripheral blood mononuclear cells. Before DNA extraction, CD4+ and CD8+ T cells were sorted with FACS or magnetic beads.

Only a few counts were recorded for this clonotype. Its antigen remains undetermined. Per-nucleotide qualities are absent, and no much larger clonotype sits a single base away. Profiling of TCR beta VDJ combinations and CDR3 sequences used genomic DNA as the template. TCR repertoire sequencing was run on an Illumina HiSeq 2000. The study's processing was this. TRBV/TRBJ rearrangement plots, CDR3 size and DJ length profiles, and Simpson's diversity index were used to assess repertoires. Whichever DNA sequence was most abundant in the deep sequencing data was defined as the immunodominant clone. CDR3 amino acid sequences were checked for sharing across subjects and were also compared against the VDJdb database and published repertoires. Using fastp at Q25 and MiXCR, TCRdb reprocessed the public reads and kept productive beta chains. Rows are combined by CDR3 protein, so each entry shows the most common genes and DNA. The V and J calls and clone size come from TCRdb's table, not from the authors' own analysis. The sample includes some 120,000 distinct CDR3 sequences, with 45% to 60% observed a single time. Approximately 28% of the sample belongs to the ten largest clones.

The TCR sequence derives from a human donor with aplastic anemia. Input material: sorted CD4+, CD8+, or CD8+CD57+ T cells (not recorded which) from PBMCs. The chain couples TRBV2 to TRBJ2-5; a stretch of 7 junction bases matches TRBD1. CDR3 protein: CASRETGNQETQYF. The nucleotides read TGTGCCAGCAGGGAGACAGGGAACCAAGAGACCCAGTACTTC.